The source of this T cell receptor beta chain is a study of Ad26.COV2.S vaccination and SARS-CoV-2 variants. CDR3 length: 13 residues. Germline CDR1 is MDHEN and CDR2 is SYDVKM. Trimming shortened V by 7 bases and J by 4 bases, and 14 bases separated the two germline ends. Noted treatment: around 19 received Ad26.COV2.S at low or high dose, single or two shots; roughly 5 received placebo; per-sample allocation not given. Following the first vaccine or placebo injection, samples were taken on day 63. This table comes from immunoSEQ multiplex PCR, and its TCRdb copy is limited to in-frame clones, with some not included. The table lists more than 300,000 clones, 86% of them singletons.

The chain links TRBV28 to TRBJ2-7; D remains ambiguous. The clonotype originates from a person between 18 and 65 years old who received the Ad26.COV2.S COVID-19 vaccine or a placebo. The sequenced sample was peripheral blood, obtained in a trial of Ad26.COV2.S vaccine versus placebo. CDR3 coding DNA: TGTGCCAGCAACCCCACGCACGAATACGAGCAGTACTTC. Protein sequence: CASNPTHEYEQYF. The full variable domain, rest sourced from reference TRBV28 and TRBJ2-7, is DVKVTQSSRYLVKRTGEKVFLECVQDMDHENMFWYRQDPGLGLRLIYFSYDVKMKEKGDIPEGYSVSREKKERFSLILESASTNQTSMYLCASNPTHEYEQYFGPGTRLTVT.